Here is one T cell receptor (beta chain) with its context. The data stem from a study of cytomegalovirus exposure and HLA in healthy donors. The CDR3 spans 14 residues. CDR1 and CDR2 from the germline V gene are MNHNY and SVGAGI (reference sequence). With 4 bases removed from V and 8 bases from J, the gap between germline ends came to 17 bases. This PCR relied on a set of 60 Vbeta primers and 13 Jbeta primers. Sequencing used immunoSEQ multiplex PCR; TCRdb keeps in-frame clones, though not all of them. The sample lists roughly 80,000 clones, 70% to 85% seen once, with around 3.1% in the top ten. The origin of this receptor is a man aged 45-60 years in good health and CMV-seropositive. V is TRBV6-6 and J is TRBJ1-2; TRBD1 might be the D (6 bases). The sample was PBMCs. The CDR3 here is CASSSLTGSHGYTF. The CDR3 DNA follows: TGTGCCAGCAGTTCCCTCACAGGGAGTCACGGCTACACCTTC.